These 27 T cell receptor beta chains were sequenced from one sample in a study of blood T cell repertoires in COVID-19. Sequencing was performed with immunoSEQ multiplex PCR; in TCRdb, only in-frame clones are kept and a portion is missing. The data show 160,000 or so clones, 80% to 90% seen once. Source material: peripheral blood. These TCRs come from a woman aged 55-70 years who had recovered from COVID-19.

V is TRBV14 and J is TRBJ2-2; D gene uncertain. Germline V CDR1 and CDR2: SGHDN, FVKESK. There are 15 residues in the CDR3. V was clipped by 0 bases and J by 7 bases, with 12 bases between them. In DNA, the CDR3 is TGTGCCAGCAGCCAAGATCCTCTAGGTGTCGGGGAGCTGTTTTTT. Translation gives CASSQDPLGVGELFF.

The gene calls are TRBV3-1 (or the pseudogene TRBV3-2) and TRBJ1-2; D is undetermined. This CDR3 is 13 amino acids long. In germline, CDR1 is LGHDT, CDR2 YNNKEL (reference sequence). Trimming removed 4 bases at V and 5 bases at J, with 11 bases between. The CDR3: CASSPSGQYGYTF. CDR3 bases: TGTGCCAGCAGCCCCTCGGGTCAGTATGGCTACACCTTC.

In its sample, this clone was seen a few times. V and J are TRBV7-6 and TRBJ2-2; D perhaps matches TRBD1 (6 bases). The CDR3 totals 14 residues. The V end lost 4 bases, the J end lost 7 bases, and 13 bases lay between the germline ends. From germline, CDR1 is SGHVS and CDR2 FNYEAQ. The CDR3 loop reads CASSSSQGYGELFF. CDR3 in DNA: TGTGCCAGCAGCTCCTCTCAGGGGTACGGGGAGCTGTTTTTT.

This sequence joins TRBV24-1 and TRBJ1-1; tentative D call: TRBD1 (5 bases). This CDR3 comprises 16 residues. Germline V gives CDR1 KGHDR, CDR2 SFDVKD. V dropped 2 bases and J dropped 5 bases, with 17 bases sitting between them. CDR3 nucleotide sequence: TGTGCCACCAGTGATTCCCTTGCGGGACCTGAGACTGAAGCTTTCTTT. This encodes CATSDSLAGPETEAFF.

The chain is built from TRBV10-3 and TRBJ2-5; perhaps TRBD1 as D (6 bases). CDR1 is ENHRY and CDR2 is SYGVKD in the germline V gene. Between the trimmed V and J ends, which lost 7 bases and 2 bases, there was a span of 11 bases. This CDR3 has 13 residues. The CDR3: CAITGQLQETQYF. The DNA for the CDR3 is TGTGCCATCACCGGACAGTTGCAAGAGACCCAGTACTTC.

The DNA for the CDR3 is TGTGCCAGCAGCCCGCGAAGGGGGCGGGGGGGGAATGAGCAGTTCTTC. Its protein product is CASSPRRGRGGNEQFF. The chain links TRBV11-2 to TRBJ2-1, with 9 bases fitting TRBD2. CDR1 is SGHAT, CDR2 FQNNGV, per germline. J was trimmed by 7 bases and V by 5 bases; bases with no gene match: 12. CDR3 length: 16 amino acids.

The chain links TRBV19 to TRBJ2-7, with 12 bases lining up with TRBD1. CDR3 length equals 15 residues. The V gene's germline CDR1 is LNHDA and CDR2 SQIVND (reference sequence). Unmatched junction bases numbered 8, after V lost 6 bases and J lost 5 bases. The DNA of the CDR3 is TGTGCCAGTAGGAGTCAGGGACAGGGGGCCAACGAGCAGTACTTC. The encoded protein is CASRSQGQGANEQYF.

This clone was recorded once. The chain recombines TRBV11-2 with TRBJ1-3; the match to TRBD1 covers 8 bases. This CDR3 spans 16 amino acids. The V gene's germline CDR1 is SGHAT and CDR2 FQNNGV. With V trimmed by 5 bases and J by 4 bases, 10 bases remained unmatched. The CDR3 loop is CASSIPFRGQGNTIYF. The CDR3 bases are TGTGCCAGCAGCATCCCTTTCAGGGGGCAAGGAAACACCATATATTTT.

The gene calls are TRBV28 and TRBJ1-4, with D possibly matching TRBD1 (5 bases). The germline V and J ends were trimmed by 6 bases and 0 bases, with 11 bases remaining between them. Germline loops: CDR1 MDHEN, CDR2 SYDVKM. The CDR3 is 15 residues long. CDR3 DNA: TGTGCCAGCAGCTTCGGGGGTGCAACTAATGAAAAACTGTTTTTT. Its translation is CASSFGGATNEKLFF.

There are a few counts of this clone. The chain carries TRBV18 and TRBJ1-1; no clear D gene. The germline CDR1 and CDR2 sequences are KGHSH and LQKENI. There are 14 residues in the CDR3. Deletions cut 1 base from V and 2 bases from J, with 8 bases between. CDR3 sequence: CASSPLPGNTEAFF. The CDR3 region has the DNA TGTGCCAGCTCACCACTTCCGGGAAACACTGAAGCTTTCTTT.

The gene calls are TRBV6-5 and TRBJ2-3, with 10 bases aligning to TRBD1. Germline CDR1 and CDR2: MNHEY and SVGAGI. The CDR3 loop spans 15 amino acids. The V gene end was trimmed by 0 bases and the J gene end by 6 bases; junction bases not matched to a gene: 3. The CDR3 sequence: CASSYSTGGQDTQYF. The DNA for the CDR3 is TGTGCCAGCAGTTACTCGACAGGGGGCCAGGATACGCAGTATTTT.

The chain is built from TRBV10-3 and TRBJ2-7; 12 bases are shared with TRBD1. CDR3 length: 14 amino acids. After removal of 10 bases from V and 5 bases from J, the junction contained 9 bases not matched to a gene. Germline CDR1 and CDR2: ENHRY and SYGVKD. CDR3 DNA: TGTGCCAGTTCGCCGGGACAGGGGGCCCACGAGCAGTACTTC. As protein: CASSPGQGAHEQYF.

This clone was recorded a few times. The chain employs TRBV27 and TRBJ2-5, with D possibly matching TRBD1 (5 bases). Between the trimmed V and J ends, which lost 6 bases and 5 bases, there was a span of 7 bases. CDR3 length equals 11 residues. Looked up from germline, CDR1 is MNHEY and CDR2 is SMNVEV (reference sequence). In DNA form, the CDR3 reads TGTGCCAGCAGGGCAGGGGAGACCCAGTACTTC. The encoded protein is CASRAGETQYF.

The V call is TRBV7-2, the J call TRBJ2-7; possibly TRBD2 for D (6 bases). Deletions cut 0 bases from V and 4 bases from J, with 13 bases between. This CDR3 comprises 15 residues. Germline values: CDR1 SGHTA, CDR2 FQGNSA. CDR3 sequence: CASSLASGEIYEQYF. CDR3 nucleotides: TGTGCCAGCAGCTTAGCGTCGGGGGAGATATACGAGCAGTACTTC.

The chain combines TRBV4-1 with TRBJ2-1, with TRBD2 matching over 9 bases. Germline CDR1 reads MGHRA; CDR2 reads YSYEKL. The V gene end was trimmed by 0 bases and the J gene end by 8 bases; junction bases not matched to a gene: 8. This CDR3 has 16 amino acids. The chain's CDR3 is CASSQDLGGGADEQFF. CDR3 DNA sequence: TGCGCCAGCAGCCAAGATCTGGGCGGGGGGGCCGATGAGCAGTTCTTC.

The chain uses TRBV27 and TRBJ1-3; tentative D call: TRBD1 (5 bases). Deletions cut 10 bases from V and 0 bases from J, with 25 bases between. Germline-derived CDR1 and CDR2 are MNHEY and SMNVEV (reference sequence). The CDR3 contains 18 residues. Written as DNA, the CDR3 is TGTGCCAACTTACTGGGACTCTGGAGGTGGGACTCTGGAAACACCATATATTTT. It encodes CANLLGLWRWDSGNTIYF.

The chain is built from TRBV5-1 and TRBJ2-3; D perhaps matches TRBD2 (5 bases). The CDR3 length is 15 residues. V was shortened by 4 bases and J by 3 bases, with 15 bases between the two germline ends. Germline-derived CDR1 and CDR2 are SGHRS and YFSETQ. This CDR3 reads CASSREYSETDTQYF. The CDR3 bases are TGCGCCAGCAGCAGGGAGTATAGCGAGACAGATACGCAGTATTTT.

This rearrangement joins TRBV5-4 to TRBJ1-3; no firm D call. The CDR3 loop spans 15 amino acids. V was pared by 1 base and J by 4 bases, with 12 bases between. Looked up from germline, CDR1 is SGHNT and CDR2 is YYREEE (reference sequence). The CDR3: CASSLSPGSGNTIYF. CDR3 in DNA: TGTGCCAGCAGCTTGAGTCCAGGTTCCGGAAACACCATATATTTT.

The chain joins TRBV11-2 to TRBJ1-2; D call uncertain. The CDR3 consists of 13 residues. Germline assignment: CDR1 SGHAT and CDR2 FQNNGV. Trimming pared 2 bases from V and 5 bases from J, leaving 9 bases between. CDR3 sequence reads: CASSLQVAYGYTF. CDR3 in DNA: TGTGCCAGCAGCTTACAGGTGGCGTATGGCTACACCTTC.

The V gene is TRBV4-2, the J gene TRBJ1-2; D perhaps matches TRBD1 (6 bases). This CDR3 is 16 amino acids long. The germline V gene encodes CDR1 LGHNA and CDR2 YNFKEQ. Between the trimmed V and J ends, which lost 0 bases and 6 bases, there was a span of 17 bases. As DNA, the CDR3 is TGTGCCAGCAGCCAAGAATCCCCCCGGGACAAGGATGGCTACACCTTC. Encoded protein: CASSQESPRDKDGYTF.

The V call is TRBV2, the J call TRBJ2-5; D is uncertain. Germline lookup yields CDR1 SNHLY and CDR2 FYNNEI. The CDR3 totals 13 residues. Trimming removed 2 bases from V and 5 bases from J, with 9 bases in between. CDR3 amino acids: CASSERVAETQYF. The CDR3 DNA reads as TGTGCCAGCAGTGAAAGAGTCGCCGAGACCCAGTACTTC.

The gene calls are TRBV5-1 and TRBJ2-1; D perhaps matches TRBD2 (6 bases). There are 15 residues in the CDR3. Germline V lookup: CDR1 SGHRS, CDR2 YFSETQ. The V end was cut by 7 bases, the J end by 0 bases, with 14 bases between. In DNA, the CDR3 is TGCGCCAGCGCGATCGGGGGTGTCTCCTACAATGAGCAGTTCTTC. Translated, it gives CASAIGGVSYNEQFF.

V usage is TRBV19 and J usage is TRBJ2-4; no reliable D call. This CDR3 has 16 amino acids. Looked up from germline, CDR1 is LNHDA and CDR2 is SQIVND (reference sequence). Trimming stripped 3 bases from V and 0 bases from J, with 12 bases between. The CDR3 reads CASSIDRWRAKNIQYF. The DNA for the CDR3 is TGTGCCAGTAGTATCGATCGGTGGAGAGCCAAAAACATTCAGTACTTC.

The chain is built from TRBV5-1 and TRBJ2-3; 8 nucleotides match TRBD2. The CDR3 consists of 16 residues. Per germline, CDR1 SGHRS and CDR2 YFSETQ. V gave up 0 bases and J gave up 4 bases; unmatched junction bases: 7. The CDR3 DNA reads TGCGCCAGCAGCTTGGAGGTAGCGGGGCGCGCAGATACGCAGTATTTT. This encodes CASSLEVAGRADTQYF.

This sequence joins TRBV28 and TRBJ1-2, with TRBD1 identical over 7 bases. The CDR3 spans 13 residues. Per the germline V gene, CDR1 is MDHEN and CDR2 is SYDVKM. Trimming cost V 5 bases and J 4 bases; bases outside gene matches: 4. This CDR3 is CASSLGQVYGYTF. In DNA form, the CDR3 reads TGTGCCAGCAGTCTCGGACAGGTCTATGGCTACACCTTC.

V and J are TRBV9 and TRBJ2-7; weak D call: TRBD1 (6 bases). The CDR3 sequence is 14 residues long. The germline V and J ends were trimmed by 6 bases and 4 bases, with 17 bases remaining between them. Germline CDR1 reads SGDLS; CDR2 reads YYNGEE. CDR3 amino acids: CASNAGTPGYEQYF. CDR3 coding DNA: TGTGCCAGCAACGCCGGGACACCCGGTTACGAGCAGTACTTC.

The CDR3 is CASSPRDRAIGGYTF. CDR3 DNA sequence: TGCGCCAGCAGTCCAAGGGACAGGGCGATCGGTGGCTACACCTTC. The V gene is TRBV10-1, the J gene TRBJ1-2, with TRBD1 matching over 9 bases. The CDR3 has 15 amino acids. J was trimmed by 7 bases and V by 5 bases; bases with no gene match: 11. CDR1 WNHNN and CDR2 SYGVQD come from the germline V gene (reference sequence).